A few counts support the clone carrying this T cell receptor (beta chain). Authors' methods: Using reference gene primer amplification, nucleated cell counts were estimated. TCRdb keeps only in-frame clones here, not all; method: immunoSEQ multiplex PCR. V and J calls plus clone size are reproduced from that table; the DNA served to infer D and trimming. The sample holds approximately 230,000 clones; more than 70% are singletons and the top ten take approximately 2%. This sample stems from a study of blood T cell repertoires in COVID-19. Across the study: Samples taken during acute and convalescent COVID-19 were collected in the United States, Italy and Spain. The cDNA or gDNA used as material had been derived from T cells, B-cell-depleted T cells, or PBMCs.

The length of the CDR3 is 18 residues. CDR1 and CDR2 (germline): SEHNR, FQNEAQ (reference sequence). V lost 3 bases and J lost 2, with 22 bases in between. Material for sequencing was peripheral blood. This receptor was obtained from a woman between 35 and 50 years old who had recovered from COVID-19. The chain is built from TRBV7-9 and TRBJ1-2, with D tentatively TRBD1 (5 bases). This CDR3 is CASSLSRGGTERNYGYTF. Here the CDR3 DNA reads TGTGCCAGCAGCTTGTCCCGCGGGGGGACCGAAAGGAACTATGGCTACACCTTC.